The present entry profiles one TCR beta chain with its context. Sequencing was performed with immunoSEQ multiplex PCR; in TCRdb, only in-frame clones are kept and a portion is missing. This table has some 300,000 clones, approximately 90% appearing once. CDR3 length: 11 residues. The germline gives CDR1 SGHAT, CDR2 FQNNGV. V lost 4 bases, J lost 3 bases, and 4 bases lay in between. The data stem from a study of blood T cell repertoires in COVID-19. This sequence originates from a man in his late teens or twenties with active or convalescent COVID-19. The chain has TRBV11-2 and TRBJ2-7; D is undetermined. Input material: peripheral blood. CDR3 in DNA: TGTGCCAGCAGCTCCTACTACGAGCAGTACTTC. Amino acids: CASSSYYEQYF. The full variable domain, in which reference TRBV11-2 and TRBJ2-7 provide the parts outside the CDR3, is EAGVAQSPRYKIIEKRQSVAFWCNPISGHATLYWYQQILGQGPKLLIQFQNNGVVDDSQLPKDRFSAERLKGVDSTLKIQPAKLEDSAVYLCASSSYYEQYFGPGTRLTVT.